The 25 T cell receptor beta chains below come from one sample, sequenced in a study of Ad26.COV2.S vaccination and SARS-CoV-2 variants. Sample treatment: around 19 received Ad26.COV2.S at low or high dose, single or two shots; roughly five received placebo; per-sample allocation not given. Samples analyzed were those drawn on day 63 after the first vaccine or placebo injection. Sequencing used immunoSEQ multiplex PCR; TCRdb keeps in-frame clones, though not all of them. The sample has approximately 480,000 clones; about 83% are singletons. Sample: peripheral blood, taken in a trial of Ad26.COV2.S vaccine versus placebo. These TCRs come from a person between 18 and 60 years old who received the Ad26.COV2.S COVID-19 vaccine or a placebo.

The chain links TRBV20-1 to TRBJ2-2; D call uncertain. The length of the CDR3 is 10 residues. Trimming removed 6 bases at V and 7 bases at J, with 6 bases between. Germline loops: CDR1 DFQATT, CDR2 SNEGSKA (reference sequence). CDR3 DNA sequence: TGCAGTGCCTACCGCGGGGAGCTGTTTTTT. This encodes CSAYRGELFF.

In this sample, this clone turned up once. This chain joins TRBV29-1 and TRBJ2-1; D may be TRBD2 (6 bases). Looked up from germline, CDR1 is SQVTM and CDR2 is ANQGSEA. V gave up 5 bases and J gave up 6 bases, with 17 bases separating them. This CDR3 has 14 residues. CDR3 sequence: CSVSGSTGGNEQFF. In nucleotides, the CDR3 is TGCAGCGTTTCCGGGAGTACCGGGGGCAATGAGCAGTTCTTC.

The rearrangement links TRBV5-4 to TRBJ1-1; D is unclear. This CDR3 region has 13 residues. Germline CDR1 is SGHNT and CDR2 is YYREEE (reference sequence). With 3 bases removed from V and 4 bases from J, the gap between germline ends came to 10 bases. CDR3: CASSSERSTEAFF. CDR3 DNA: TGTGCCAGCAGCTCTGAGAGGTCCACTGAAGCTTTCTTT. Full variable domain (remainder filled in from reference TRBV5-4 and TRBJ1-1): ETGVTQSPTHLIKTRGQQVTLRCSSQSGHNTVSWYQQALGQGPQFIFQYYREEENGRGNFPPRFSGLQFPNYSSELNVNALELDDSALYLCASSSERSTEAFFGQGTRLTVV.

This sequence joins TRBV3-1 (or the pseudogene TRBV3-2) and TRBJ2-7; tentatively, D is TRBD2 (5 bases). The CDR3 is 17 residues long. The V gene's germline CDR1 is LGHDT and CDR2 YNNKEL (reference sequence). The V gene lost 0 bases and the J gene lost 2 bases, with 17 bases spanning the gap. CDR3 amino acids: CASSQDGPRGLPYEQYF. DNA for the CDR3: TGTGCCAGCAGCCAAGATGGCCCCCGAGGACTGCCCTACGAGCAGTACTTC.

The V gene is TRBV7-8, the J gene TRBJ1-3; 10 bases line up with TRBD1. The germline CDR1 and CDR2 sequences are SGHVS and FQNEAQ. The CDR3 covers 16 residues. J gave up 3 bases and V 5 bases, and 7 bases lay outside the gene matches. The CDR3 DNA reads TGTGCCAGCAGCCCCCCGGGACAGGGGATTGGAAACACCATATATTTT. Translated: CASSPPGQGIGNTIYF. Combining the CDR3 with reference TRBV7-8 and TRBJ1-3 gives the whole variable domain GAGVSQSPRYKVAKRGQDVALRCDPISGHVSLFWYQQALGQGPEFLTYFQNEAQLDKSGLPSDRFFAERPEGSVSTLKIQRTQQEDSAVYLCASSPPGQGIGNTIYFGEGSWLTVV.

This chain uses TRBV12-3 or TRBV12-4 with TRBJ2-6; no reliable D call. The V gene lost 7 bases and the J gene lost 7 bases, with 11 bases spanning the gap. The length of the CDR3 is 13 residues. The CDR3, as DNA: TGTGCCAGCACCCTAGGTGGAGCCAACGTCCTGACTTTC. Protein product: CASTLGGANVLTF.

The genes are TRBV6-5 and TRBJ2-2; perhaps TRBD1 as D (6 bases). Germline CDR1 and CDR2: MNHEY and SVGAGI. V lost 4 bases, J lost 4 bases, and 10 bases lay in between. The CDR3 length is 14 residues. DNA of the CDR3: TGTGCCAGCAGTTTTCAGGGGCGCACCGGGGAGCTGTTTTTT. Its protein product is CASSFQGRTGELFF.

J is TRBJ2-1 and V is TRBV11-1, with D uncertain. Germline CDR1 reads SGHAT; CDR2 reads FQDESV (reference sequence). V lost 5 bases and J 9 bases, leaving 11 bases between the germline ends. There are 12 residues in the CDR3. CDR3 protein: CASSPEVGEQFF. As DNA, the CDR3 is TGTGCCAGCAGCCCCGAGGTGGGTGAGCAGTTCTTC.

The chain has TRBV29-1 and TRBJ1-2, with D perhaps matching TRBD1 (5 bases). Germline V gene lookup returns CDR1 SQVTM and CDR2 ANQGSEA. Trimming took off 3 bases at V and 6 bases at J, with 14 bases between the two ends. This CDR3 comprises 13 residues. The chain's CDR3 is CSVDRRGTDGYTF. The CDR3 DNA follows: TGCAGCGTTGATAGGAGGGGAACAGATGGCTACACCTTC.

This clone appeared once. The V gene is TRBV7-9, the J gene TRBJ2-5; possibly TRBD2 for D (5 bases). Germline V gene sequence: CDR1 SEHNR, CDR2 FQNEAQ (reference sequence). Trimming left V 5 bases short and J 7 bases short, with 17 bases between. The CDR3 consists of 14 residues. CDR3 sequence (DNA): TGTGCCAGCAGCCCGGGGTTTTCCAAGGTGACCCAGTACTTC. Translating it yields CASSPGFSKVTQYF.

The DNA of the CDR3 is TGCGCCAGCAGCCAAGATTCCGACAGGGGGCGCAAAAAACTGTTTTTT. As protein: CASSQDSDRGRKKLFF. The rearrangement links TRBV4-3 to TRBJ1-4, with 10 bases fitting TRBD1. The CDR3 consists of 16 residues. Trimming cost V 0 bases and J 9 bases; bases outside gene matches: 7. Germline CDR1 and CDR2: LGHNA and YSLEER.

This chain uses TRBV6-5 with TRBJ2-5; 8 nucleotides match TRBD1. V was pared by 0 bases and J by 5 bases, with 8 bases of the junction left unmatched. The CDR3 is 16 residues long. Germline CDR1 reads MNHEY; CDR2 reads SVGAGI. CDR3 residues: CASSYSGTTGVETQYF. DNA of the CDR3: TGTGCCAGCAGTTACTCCGGGACGACAGGGGTGGAGACCCAGTACTTC.

The J gene is TRBJ2-3, the V gene TRBV9, with 8 bases lining up with TRBD2. With V trimmed by 3 bases and J by 4 bases, 10 bases remained unmatched. The CDR3 runs to 16 residues. CDR1 is SGDLS, CDR2 YYNGEE, per germline. The CDR3 loop is CASSADSGLGPDTQYF. For the CDR3, the DNA is TGTGCCAGCAGCGCGGACTCGGGACTAGGTCCAGATACGCAGTATTTT.

Points on this clone: Additional DNA sequences in this sample encode the identical CDR3. The genes are TRBV5-1 and TRBJ2-3; no definite D call. In germline, CDR1 is SGHRS, CDR2 YFSETQ. The CDR3 is 14 amino acids. The V end lost 0 bases, the J end lost 0 bases, and 5 bases lay between the germline ends. The CDR3 DNA reads TGCGCCAGCAGCTTGGGGGCCAGCACAGATACGCAGTATTTT. Residues: CASSLGASTDTQYF.

This clone has a handful of counts. The gene calls are TRBV5-8 and TRBJ1-3, with 10 bases aligning to TRBD1. CDR3 length: 14 amino acids. V lost 2 bases to trimming and J lost 8 bases; unmatched junction nucleotides: 4. The V gene's germline CDR1 is SGHTS and CDR2 YDEGEE. This CDR3 is CASSFLGQGDTIYF. DNA of the CDR3: TGTGCCAGCAGCTTTCTCGGACAGGGGGACACCATATATTTT.

Many counts were recorded for this clone. This chain joins TRBV20-1 and TRBJ1-2; 9 nucleotides line up with TRBD1. This CDR3 contains 10 residues. The V and J ends lost 8 bases and 8 bases, in that order; junction bases with no gene match: 3. Germline assignment: CDR1 DFQATT and CDR2 SNEGSKA (reference sequence). The chain's CDR3 is CSIGQGGYTF. CDR3 nucleotides: TGCAGTATAGGACAGGGGGGCTACACCTTC.

This clone occurred once. The genes are TRBV7-2 and TRBJ2-2; D is perhaps TRBD2 (6 bases). Germline values: CDR1 SGHTA, CDR2 FQGNSA. V dropped 11 bases and J dropped 7 bases, with 17 bases sitting between them. The length of the CDR3 is 13 residues. This CDR3 is CAGSVGGGGELFF. CDR3 bases: TGTGCCGGATCAGTTGGGGGAGGCGGGGAGCTGTTTTTT.

This clone appeared a few times. The rearrangement joins TRBV19 to TRBJ1-5; D uncertain. This CDR3 has 16 residues. The V gene lost 6 bases and the J gene lost 0 bases, with 15 bases spanning the gap. CDR1 and CDR2 from the germline V gene are LNHDA and SQIVND (reference sequence). The CDR3 nucleotides read TGTGCCAGTAGCCCCGGTCGGGGAAATAGCAATCAGCCCCAGCATTTT. As protein: CASSPGRGNSNQPQHF.

The V and J genes are TRBV24-1 and TRBJ2-3; D is ambiguous. Germline assignment: CDR1 KGHDR and CDR2 SFDVKD. The CDR3 runs to 15 residues. Trimming shortened V by 0 bases and J by 2 bases, and 8 bases separated the two germline ends. As DNA, the CDR3 is TGTGCCACCAGTGATTTGGGTGAGAACACAGATACGCAGTATTTT. Encoded protein: CATSDLGENTDTQYF.

The rearrangement uses TRBV14 and TRBJ2-1; D is perhaps TRBD1 or TRBD2 (6 bases each). CDR1 is SGHDN, CDR2 FVKESK, per germline. With 4 bases removed from V and 13 bases from J, the gap between germline ends came to 14 bases. This CDR3 is 12 amino acids long. CDR3 coding DNA: TGTGCCAGCAGCCTGTCGGGGGCAATTCAGTTCTTC. Its protein product is CASSLSGAIQFF. The variable domain in full, with the rest retrieved from reference TRBV14 and TRBJ2-1, is EAGVTQFPSHSVIEKGQTVTLRCDPISGHDNLYWYRRVMGKEIKFLLHFVKESKQDESGMPNNRFLAERTGGTYSTLKVQPAELEDSGVYFCASSLSGAIQFFGPGTRLTVL.

The chain recombines TRBV7-9 with TRBJ1-1; D ambiguous. Between the trimmed V and J ends, which lost 3 bases and 3 bases, there was a span of 11 bases. Germline CDR1 reads SEHNR; CDR2 reads FQNEAQ (reference sequence). The CDR3 sequence is 14 residues long. The CDR3 coding sequence is TGTGCCAGCAGCTTTGACATGGGGTACACTGAAGCTTTCTTT. It yields the protein CASSFDMGYTEAFF.

The rearrangement joins TRBV4-3 to TRBJ2-3; weak D call: TRBD1 (6 bases). Trimming left V 4 bases short and J 3 bases short, with 11 bases between. This CDR3 is 14 amino acids long. Looked up from germline, CDR1 is LGHNA and CDR2 is YSLEER. CDR3 loop: CASSLGRGTDTQYF. For the CDR3, the DNA is TGCGCCAGCAGCCTTGGCAGGGGAACAGATACGCAGTATTTT.

J is TRBJ1-1 and V is TRBV7-2; D is undetermined. Germline lookup yields CDR1 SGHTA and CDR2 FQGNSA. CDR3 length: 16 amino acids. V gave up 1 base and J gave up 11 bases, with 23 bases separating them. In nucleotides, the CDR3 is TGTGCCAGCAGCTTAGATGTATCGAGGGCTGCCTTGGTGGCTTTCTTT. Its translation: CASSLDVSRAALVAFF.

This chain links TRBV7-3 with TRBJ2-2; TRBD2 is a possible D gene (5 bases). Germline lookup yields CDR1 SGHTA and CDR2 FQGTGA. This CDR3 is built from 22 residues. Trimming took 5 bases from V and 1 from J, leaving 32 bases between them. The CDR3 nucleotides read TGTGCCAGCAGCCTCCAAAAACTTACTAGACCACTAAACAACAAGAACACCGGGGAGCTGTTTTTT. This gives the protein CASSLQKLTRPLNNKNTGELFF.

The DNA of the CDR3 is TGTGCCAGCACCTCCCGACTAGCGGGAGCGGCGGGGTCCTACGAGCAGTACTTC. Residues: CASTSRLAGAAGSYEQYF. The chain has TRBV7-2 and TRBJ2-7; 12 positions match TRBD2. The CDR3 has 18 residues. The germline V gene encodes CDR1 SGHTA and CDR2 FQGNSA. With 7 bases clipped from V and 1 base from J, the junction kept 14 bases outside the gene matches. The variable domain in full, with the rest retrieved from reference TRBV7-2 and TRBJ2-7, is GAGVSQSPSNKVTEKGKDVELRCDPISGHTALYWYRQSLGQGLEFLIYFQGNSAPDKSGLPSDRFSAERTGGSVSTLTIQRTQQEDSAVYLCASTSRLAGAAGSYEQYFGPGTRLTVT.